The entry below gives a single T cell receptor beta chain sequence along with its context. Its cognate antigen is unknown. TCRdb processed the RT-PCR reads anew with MiXCR; each CDR3 protein has one entry. This table has tens of thousands of distinct CDR3 sequences, roughly 73% appearing once. The sample originates from a study of yellow fever vaccine responses in identical twins. Study-level findings and limits: The authors reported partly convergent, partly personalized vaccine responses in identical twins.

The CDR3 contains 15 residues. Germline lookup yields CDR1 MGHDK and CDR2 SYGVNS. V lost 5 bases and J lost 2; bases outside the gene matches: 5. Sequenced here: T cells from blood (PBMCs), unsorted or a sorted subset (not recorded which), sampled before or after yellow fever vaccination (not recorded which). The chain recombines TRBV25-1 with TRBJ2-1; TRBD2 matches at 8 bases. The receptor's source is a young woman who received the yellow fever vaccine. The CDR3 sequence is CASSRLAGTYNEQFF. As DNA, the CDR3 is TGTGCCAGCAGTCGGCTAGCGGGCACCTACAATGAGCAGTTCTTC. Drawing the rest from reference TRBV25-1 and TRBJ2-1, the complete variable domain is EADIYQTPRYLVIGTGKKITLECSQTMGHDKMYWYQQDPGMELHLIHYSYGVNSTEKGDLSSESTVSRIRTEHFPLTLESARPSHTSQYLCASSRLAGTYNEQFFGPGTRLTVL.